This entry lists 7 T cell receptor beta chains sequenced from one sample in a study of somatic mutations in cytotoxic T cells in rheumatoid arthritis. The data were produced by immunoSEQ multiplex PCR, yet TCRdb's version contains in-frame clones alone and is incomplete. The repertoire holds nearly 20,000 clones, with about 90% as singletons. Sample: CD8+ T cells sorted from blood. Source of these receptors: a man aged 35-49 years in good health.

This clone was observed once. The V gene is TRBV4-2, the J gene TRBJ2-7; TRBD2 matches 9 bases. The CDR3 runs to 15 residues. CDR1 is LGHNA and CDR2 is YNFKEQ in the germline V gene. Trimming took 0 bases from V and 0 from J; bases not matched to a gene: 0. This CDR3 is CASSQETSGSYEQYF. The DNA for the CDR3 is TGTGCCAGCAGCCAAGAGACTAGCGGCTCCTACGAGCAGTACTTC.

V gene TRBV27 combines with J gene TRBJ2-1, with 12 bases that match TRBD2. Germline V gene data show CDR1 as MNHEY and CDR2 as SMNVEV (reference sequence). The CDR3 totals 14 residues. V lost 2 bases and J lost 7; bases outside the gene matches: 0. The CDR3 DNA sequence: TGTGCCAGCAGTTTAACTAGCGGGGGGAATGAGCAGTTCTTC. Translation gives CASSLTSGGNEQFF.

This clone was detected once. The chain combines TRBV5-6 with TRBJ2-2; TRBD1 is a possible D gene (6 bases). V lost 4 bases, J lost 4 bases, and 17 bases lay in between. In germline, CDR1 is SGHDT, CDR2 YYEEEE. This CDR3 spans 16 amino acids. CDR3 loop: CASSPPSGAFTGELFF. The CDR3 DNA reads TGTGCCAGCAGCCCTCCGTCAGGGGCCTTCACCGGGGAGCTGTTTTTT.

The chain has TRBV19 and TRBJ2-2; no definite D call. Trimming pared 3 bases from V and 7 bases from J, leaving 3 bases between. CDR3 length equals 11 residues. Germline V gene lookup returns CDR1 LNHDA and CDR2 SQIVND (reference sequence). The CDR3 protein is CASSINGELFF. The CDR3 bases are TGTGCCAGTAGTATCAACGGGGAGCTGTTTTTT. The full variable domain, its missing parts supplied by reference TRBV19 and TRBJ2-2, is DGGITQSPKYLFRKEGQNVTLSCEQNLNHDAMYWYRQDPGQGLRLIYYSQIVNDFQKGDIAEGYSVSREKKESFPLTVTSAQKNPTAFYLCASSINGELFFGEGSRLTVL.

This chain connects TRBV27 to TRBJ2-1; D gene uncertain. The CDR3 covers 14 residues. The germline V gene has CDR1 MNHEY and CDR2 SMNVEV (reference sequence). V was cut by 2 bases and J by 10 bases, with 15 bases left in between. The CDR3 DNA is TGTGCCAGCAGTTTAGGGGTCGCGACCCGGGAGCAGTTCTTC. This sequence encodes CASSLGVATREQFF.

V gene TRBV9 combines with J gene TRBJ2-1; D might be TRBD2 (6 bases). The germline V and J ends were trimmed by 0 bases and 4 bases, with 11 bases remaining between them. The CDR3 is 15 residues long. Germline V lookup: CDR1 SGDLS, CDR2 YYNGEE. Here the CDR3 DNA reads TGTGCCAGCAGCGTAGGGCTAGCGCAATACAATGAGCAGTTCTTC. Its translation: CASSVGLAQYNEQFF.

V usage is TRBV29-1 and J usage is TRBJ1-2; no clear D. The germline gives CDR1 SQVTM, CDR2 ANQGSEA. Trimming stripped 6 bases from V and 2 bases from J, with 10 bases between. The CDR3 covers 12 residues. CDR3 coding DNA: TGCAGCGTCGGACTGAGGAACTATGGCTACACCTTC. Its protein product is CSVGLRNYGYTF.